The source of this TCR beta chain is a study of glioma-infiltrating T cells. Study results and limitations: Very few CDR3 sequences were shared between tissue and blood. Gliomas, especially low-grade, showed above-expected tissue-blood divergence; non-neoplastic patients showed below.

This clonotype was observed a handful of times. Its target is unknown. The CDR3 runs to 16 residues. The V end lost 3 bases, the J end lost 0 bases, and 15 bases lay between the germline ends. Germline V lookup: CDR1 SGDLS, CDR2 YYNGEE. Using RNA template, CDR3s of TCR alpha and beta were amplified with iRepertoire arm-PCR. One-step reverse transcription and amplification started from approximately 100-400 ng of tissue mRNA or PBMC total RNA. TCRdb re-called the multiplex PCR reads with MiXCR, one entry per CDR3 protein. The sample includes some 100,000 distinct CDR3 sequences, 20% to 25% of them seen just once.

The receptor was derived from a human donor with low-grade glioma or glioblastoma, undergoing nonglioma brain surgery, or in good health (not recorded which). V usage is TRBV9 and J usage is TRBJ1-1; TRBD1 might be the D (5 bases). Input material: glioma tissue, nonneoplastic brain tissue, or PBMCs (not recorded which). CDR3 sequence (DNA): TGTGCCAGCAGCGACAGCCGACAGAGTATGAACACTGAAGCTTTCTTT. This codes for CASSDSRQSMNTEAFF.